This T cell receptor (beta chain) was documented in a study of control samples from healthy donors and cancer patients. Libraries were prepared by immunoSEQ multiplex PCR; TCRdb keeps only in-frame clonotypes and omits some of them. The data hold 65,000 to 100,000 clones, with about 90% observed a single time. The germline V gene has CDR1 MNHEY and CDR2 SVGAGI. The CDR3 runs to 12 residues. V was cut by 9 bases and J by 5 bases, with 10 bases left in between. This chain links TRBV6-5 with TRBJ2-2; a possible D gene is TRBD1 (6 bases). This clonotype was obtained from a man aged 50-60 years in good health. Sequenced material: blood. CDR3 sequence reads: CASRQGTGELFF. The CDR3, as DNA: TGTGCCAGTAGGCAGGGGACCGGGGAGCTGTTTTTT.